This T cell receptor beta chain was sequenced in a study of blood T cell repertoires in COVID-19 (TCRdb year 2020). With regard to the full study: Samples covering the acute and convalescent phases of COVID-19 were provided by collaborators in the United States, Italy and Spain. The material from the prospective study consisted of cDNA or gDNA derived from T cells, B-cell-depleted T cells, or PBMCs. Deeply sampled blood TCRbeta repertoires from subjects exposed to, actively infected with, or recovered from COVID-19 were included in the dataset. The repertoires were released in a freely available public database intended as a resource for research on the immune response to SARS-CoV-2. Samples were obtained from the ongoing ImmuneRACE study (first 160 participants) and from 1,000 to 1,500 subjects provided by 6 global collaborators. Sample metadata almost always included a de-identified subject ID, COVID-19 status, age in years and sex. Where available, HLA class I and class II types were obtained from metadata supplied by the sample provider rather than from assay-based typing. On the study overall, not on this receptor specifically: How much clinical and demographic metadata was included differed by source and by participant, and the metadata was provided uncurated.

The immunoSEQ Assay, a bias-controlled multiplex PCR, was used to amplify TCRbeta CDR3 regions from genomic DNA. In the authors' own workflow: The number of nucleated cells in each sample was estimated from the amplification of reference gene primers within the assay. To quantify the absolute abundance of each unique TCRbeta CDR3 rearrangement, sequence reads were collapsed and filtered. Productive Simpson clonality was computed per sample as the square root of Simpson's diversity index over productive rearrangements. TCRdb retrieved this table from immuneACCESS and kept in-frame rearrangements only. Not all clones are present; in checked studies, unresolved V genes account for under half, and no reason is known for the remainder. For V, J and clone size, that table is used; D and trimming come from the DNA. Recorded for this sample are approximately 140,000 clones; less than 90% of them occurred a single time. The ten most abundant clones make up around 2.3% of the sample.

Participants in the prospective study were aged roughly 18 to 89 years, lived in 24 United States geographic areas, and enrolled through a virtual design. In the prospective study, participants were assigned to cohorts based on the clinical history participants reported in a screening survey and a study questionnaire. Recovered participants in ImmuneRACE Cohort 3 were defined as having two consecutive negative NP/OP PCR tests, clearance from a healthcare professional, or resolution of symptoms. In the prospective study, whole blood, serum and a nasopharyngeal or oropharyngeal swab were collected from each participant by mobile phlebotomists. Participants in the prospective study had the option to provide additional blood draws and questionnaires over a roughly two-month period. Before DNA extraction, prospective study blood samples were shipped either frozen or at room temperature. Note on this clone: Its antigen is currently not known. Base-call qualities are not available, and no considerably larger clone is one nucleotide away.

The CDR3 spans 15 residues, from the cysteine through the phenylalanine. Just the 45-base CDR3 DNA is kept, in frame starting at base 1. Per the germline V gene, SGHDT is the CDR1 and YYEEEE is the CDR2. Trimming takes 0 bases from V and 2 bases from J, and the germline ends sit 12 bases apart. The chain links TRBV5-6 with TRBJ2-7; the best D guess is TRBD2, with 6 bases matching. The receptor was derived from a woman in her forties or fifties who had recovered from COVID-19. What was sequenced was PBMCs or T cells enriched from blood (not recorded which). The DNA is TGTGCCAGCAGCTTGGGAATGGAGGGGACCTACGAGCAGTACTTC. Its protein product is CASSLGMEGTYEQYF.